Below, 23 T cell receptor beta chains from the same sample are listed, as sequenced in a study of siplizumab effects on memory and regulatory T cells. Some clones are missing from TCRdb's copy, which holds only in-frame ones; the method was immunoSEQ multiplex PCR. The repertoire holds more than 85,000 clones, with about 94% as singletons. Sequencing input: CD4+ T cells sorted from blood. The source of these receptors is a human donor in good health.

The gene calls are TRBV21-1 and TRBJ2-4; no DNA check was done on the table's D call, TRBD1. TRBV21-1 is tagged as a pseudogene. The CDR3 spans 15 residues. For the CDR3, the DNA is TGTGCCAGCGGATCAAAATTCCAGGGGGCTTACATTCAGTACTTC. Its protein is CASGSKFQGAYIQYF.

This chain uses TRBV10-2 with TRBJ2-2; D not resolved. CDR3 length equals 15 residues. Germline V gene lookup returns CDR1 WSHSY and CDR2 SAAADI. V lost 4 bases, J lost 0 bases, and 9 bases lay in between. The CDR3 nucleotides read TGCGCCAGCAGTGGGCTGGCGGCGAACACCGGGGAGCTGTTTTTT. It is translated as CASSGLAANTGELFF.

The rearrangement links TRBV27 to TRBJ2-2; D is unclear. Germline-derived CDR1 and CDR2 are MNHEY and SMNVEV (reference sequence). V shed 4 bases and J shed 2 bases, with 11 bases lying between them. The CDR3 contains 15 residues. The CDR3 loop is CASSWGSANTGELFF. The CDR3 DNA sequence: TGTGCCAGCAGTTGGGGATCAGCTAACACCGGGGAGCTGTTTTTT.

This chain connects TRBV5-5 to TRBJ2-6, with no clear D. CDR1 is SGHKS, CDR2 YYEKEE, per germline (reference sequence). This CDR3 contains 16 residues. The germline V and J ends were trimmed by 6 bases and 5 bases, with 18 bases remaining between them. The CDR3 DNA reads TGTGCCAGCATGCATGTCGCACAAAGTCGGGCCAACGTCCTGACTTTC. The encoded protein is CASMHVAQSRANVLTF.

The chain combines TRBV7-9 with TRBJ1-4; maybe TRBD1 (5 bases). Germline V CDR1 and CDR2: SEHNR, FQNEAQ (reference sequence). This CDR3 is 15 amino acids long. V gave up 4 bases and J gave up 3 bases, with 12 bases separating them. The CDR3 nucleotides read TGTGCCAGCAGCTCGGCGGGACGGTCTAATGAAAAACTGTTTTTT. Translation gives CASSSAGRSNEKLFF.

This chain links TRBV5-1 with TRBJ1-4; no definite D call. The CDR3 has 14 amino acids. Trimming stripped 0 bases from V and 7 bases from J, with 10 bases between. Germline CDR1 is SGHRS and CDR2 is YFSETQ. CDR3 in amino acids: CASSLGGAAEKLFF. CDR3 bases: TGCGCCAGCAGCTTGGGGGGAGCGGCTGAAAAACTGTTTTTT.

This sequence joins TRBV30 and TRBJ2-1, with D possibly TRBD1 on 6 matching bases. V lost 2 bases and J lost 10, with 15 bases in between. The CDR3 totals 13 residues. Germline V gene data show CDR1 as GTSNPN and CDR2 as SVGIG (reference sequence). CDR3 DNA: TGTGCCTGGAGTCGGTCTGGGGGCGGGGAGCAGTTCTTC. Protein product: CAWSRSGGGEQFF.

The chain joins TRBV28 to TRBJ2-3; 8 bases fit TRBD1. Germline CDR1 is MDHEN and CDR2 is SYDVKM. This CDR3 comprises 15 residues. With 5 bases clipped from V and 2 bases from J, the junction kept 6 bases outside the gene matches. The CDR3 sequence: CASSEDRDNTDTQYF. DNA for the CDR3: TGTGCCAGCAGTGAGGACAGGGATAACACAGATACGCAGTATTTT.

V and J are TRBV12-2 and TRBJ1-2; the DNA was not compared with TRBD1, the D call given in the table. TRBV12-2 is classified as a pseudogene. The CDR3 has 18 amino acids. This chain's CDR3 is CASRLGEDRGFLNYGYTF. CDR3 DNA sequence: TGTGCAAGTCGCTTGGGCGAGGACAGGGGGTTTTTAAACTATGGCTACACCTTC.

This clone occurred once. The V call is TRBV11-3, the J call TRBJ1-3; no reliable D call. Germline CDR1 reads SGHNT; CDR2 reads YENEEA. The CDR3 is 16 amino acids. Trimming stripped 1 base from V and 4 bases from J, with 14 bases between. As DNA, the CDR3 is TGTGCCAGCAGCTTAGGCCCCGCTATCGGCGGAAACACCATATATTTT. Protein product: CASSLGPAIGGNTIYF. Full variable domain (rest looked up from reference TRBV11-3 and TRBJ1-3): EAGVVQSPRYKIIEKKQPVAFWCNPISGHNTLYWYLQNLGQGPELLIRYENEEAVDDSQLPKDRFSAERLKGVDSTLKIQPAELGDSAVYLCASSLGPAIGGNTIYFGEGSWLTVV.

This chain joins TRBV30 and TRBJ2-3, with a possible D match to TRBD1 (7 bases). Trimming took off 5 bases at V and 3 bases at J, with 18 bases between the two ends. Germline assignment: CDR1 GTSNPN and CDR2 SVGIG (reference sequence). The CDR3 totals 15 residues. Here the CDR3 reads CAWSPLAGGTDTQYF. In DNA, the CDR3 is TGTGCCTGGTCACCTCTTGCAGGGGGGACAGATACGCAGTATTTT.

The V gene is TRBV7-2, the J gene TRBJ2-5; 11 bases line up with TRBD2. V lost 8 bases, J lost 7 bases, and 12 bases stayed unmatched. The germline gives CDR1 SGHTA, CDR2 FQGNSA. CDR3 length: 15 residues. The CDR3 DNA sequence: TGTGCCAGCCGTCTAGCGGGAGGACCCCGGTGGACCCAGTACTTC. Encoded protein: CASRLAGGPRWTQYF.

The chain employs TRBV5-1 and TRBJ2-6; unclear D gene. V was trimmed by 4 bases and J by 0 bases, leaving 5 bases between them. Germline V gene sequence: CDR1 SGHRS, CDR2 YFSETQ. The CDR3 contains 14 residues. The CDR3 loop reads CASSDISGANVLTF. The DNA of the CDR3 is TGCGCCAGCAGCGACATCTCTGGGGCCAACGTCCTGACTTTC.

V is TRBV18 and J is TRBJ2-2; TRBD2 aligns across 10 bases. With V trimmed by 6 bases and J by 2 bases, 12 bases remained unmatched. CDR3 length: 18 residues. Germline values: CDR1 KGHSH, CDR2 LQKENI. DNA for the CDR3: TGTGCCAGCTCCCAGGCTAGCGGGGGCCTACCAAACACCGGGGAGCTGTTTTTT. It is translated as CASSQASGGLPNTGELFF. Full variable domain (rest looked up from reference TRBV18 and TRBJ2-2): NAGVMQNPRHLVRRRGQEARLRCSPMKGHSHVYWYRQLPEEGLKFMVYLQKENIIDESGMPKERFSAEFPKEGPSILRIQQVVRGDSAAYFCASSQASGGLPNTGELFFGEGSRLTVL.

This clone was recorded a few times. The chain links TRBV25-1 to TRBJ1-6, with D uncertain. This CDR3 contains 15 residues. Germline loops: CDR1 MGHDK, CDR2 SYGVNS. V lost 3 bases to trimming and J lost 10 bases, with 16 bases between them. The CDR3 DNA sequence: TGTGCCAGCAGTGACTCAACCCGGACGATATCACCCCTCCACTTT. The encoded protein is CASSDSTRTISPLHF.

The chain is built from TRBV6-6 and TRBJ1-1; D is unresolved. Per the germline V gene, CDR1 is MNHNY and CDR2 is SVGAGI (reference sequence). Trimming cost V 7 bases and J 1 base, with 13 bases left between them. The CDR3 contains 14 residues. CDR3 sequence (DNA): TGTGCCAGCAAAGTTAATAGTAGGAACACTGAAGCTTTCTTT. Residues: CASKVNSRNTEAFF.

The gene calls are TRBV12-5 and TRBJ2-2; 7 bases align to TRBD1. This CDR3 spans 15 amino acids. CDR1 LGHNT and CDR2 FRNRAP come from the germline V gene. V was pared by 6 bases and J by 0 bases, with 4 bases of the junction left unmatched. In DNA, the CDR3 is TGTGCTAGTGGGAGACAGGGACCGAACACCGGGGAGCTGTTTTTT. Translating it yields CASGRQGPNTGELFF.

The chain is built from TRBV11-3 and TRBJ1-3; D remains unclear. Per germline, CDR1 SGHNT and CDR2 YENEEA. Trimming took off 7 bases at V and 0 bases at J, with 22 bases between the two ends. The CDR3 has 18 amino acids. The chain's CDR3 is CASIGGGGRGPSGNTIYF. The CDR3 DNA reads TGTGCCAGCATTGGAGGAGGAGGCAGAGGTCCCTCTGGAAACACCATATATTTT.

The CDR3 protein is CASSLMGSTDTQYF. The CDR3 DNA is TGCGCCAGCAGCTTGATGGGAAGCACAGATACGCAGTATTTT. The chain links TRBV5-1 to TRBJ2-3; D gene unclear. V was clipped by 1 base and J by 0 bases, with 6 bases between them. Germline V gene lookup returns CDR1 SGHRS and CDR2 YFSETQ. The CDR3 totals 14 residues.

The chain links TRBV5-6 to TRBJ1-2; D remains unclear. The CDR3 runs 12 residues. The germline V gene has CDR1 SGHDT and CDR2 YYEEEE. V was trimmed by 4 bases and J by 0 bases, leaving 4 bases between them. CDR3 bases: TGTGCCAGCAGCGTAACTAACTATGGCTACACCTTC. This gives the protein CASSVTNYGYTF.

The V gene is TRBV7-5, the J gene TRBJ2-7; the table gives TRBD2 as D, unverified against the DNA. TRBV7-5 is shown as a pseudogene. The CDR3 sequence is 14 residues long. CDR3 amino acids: CVRSLSGSPYEQYF. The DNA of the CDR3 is TGTGTCAGAAGCTTAAGCGGGAGTCCCTACGAGCAGTACTTC.

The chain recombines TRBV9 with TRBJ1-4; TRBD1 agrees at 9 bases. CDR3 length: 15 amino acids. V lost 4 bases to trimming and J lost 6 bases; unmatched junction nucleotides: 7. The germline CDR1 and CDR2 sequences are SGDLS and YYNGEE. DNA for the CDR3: TGTGCCAGCAGCTCCGGGACAGGGCGGCATGAAAAACTGTTTTTT. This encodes CASSSGTGRHEKLFF.

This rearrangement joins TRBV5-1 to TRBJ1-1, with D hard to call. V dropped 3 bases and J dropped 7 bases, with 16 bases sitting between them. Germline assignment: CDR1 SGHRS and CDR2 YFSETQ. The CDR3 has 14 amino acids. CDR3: CASSSGGDLNEAFF. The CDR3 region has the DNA TGCGCCAGCAGCTCCGGAGGAGACTTGAATGAAGCTTTCTTT.